Sequencing of this T cell receptor (beta chain) was carried out in a study of Tregs in tolerant kidney transplant recipients. Looking at the study overall: Antibodies separated recipient from donor cells.

Data came from immunoSEQ multiplex PCR; TCRdb stores just in-frame clones and leaves some out. The sample carries about 19,000 clones, just over 65% recorded once. The CDR3 extends over 13 amino acids. Germline V gene lookup returns CDR1 SEHNR and CDR2 FQNEAQ (reference sequence). V was pared by 1 base and J by 7 bases, with 8 bases between. General study results and limits: Tregs expanded with activated donor B cells seemed most donor-specific. This study did not directly address biological reproducibility.

Only a few counts were recorded for this clone. Its antigen is as yet unknown. Specimen: Tregs from blood cultured with allogeneic cells. The chain employs TRBV7-9 and TRBJ2-1, with D maybe TRBD2 (6 bases). The source is a human donor in good health. The CDR3 loop reads CASSLGTKNEQFF. CDR3 nucleotides: TGTGCCAGCAGCTTAGGGACTAAAAATGAGCAGTTCTTC.